This T cell receptor beta chain was captured by sequencing in a study of human T cells and chemical hapten exposure. Study overall: Affected patients, primarily female, had alopecia areata, totalis or universalis. Findings of the study overall: TCRs whose frequency exceeded 1 in 1000 remained the same following DPC sensitization.

With 2 bases removed from V and 7 bases from J, the gap between germline ends came to 9 bases. The germline V gene encodes CDR1 KGHSH and CDR2 LQKENI. This CDR3 has 14 amino acids. A word on this clonotype: Its antigen is not identified.

The library attached unique molecular identifiers to individual cDNA molecules. One entry per CDR3 protein, called by TCRdb with MiXCR from the RACE reads. The data show about 52,000 distinct CDR3 sequences, 9.9% seen once. The time point here: patch test 3, about 24 weeks after DPC sensitization. The treatment here: therapeutic diphenylcyclopropenone sensitization with weekly scalp DPC. The gene calls are TRBV18 and TRBJ1-6; a weak D match, TRBD1 (5 bases). The TCR originated in a woman in her forties with alopecia areata. Some clones in this sample may be carry-over from other donors' samples. The sample here was whole blood, taken in connection with sensitization to the hapten diphenylcyclopropenone (DPC). CDR3 in amino acids: CASSPNGGNSPLHF. Written as DNA, the CDR3 is TGTGCCAGCTCACCAAATGGGGGGAATTCACCCCTCCACTTT.